This TCR beta chain was captured by sequencing in a study of cytotoxic CD8 clonotypes in ibrutinib-treated CLL. Study information: Samples averaged approximately 240,000 productive templates and 94,082 productive rearrangements. Whole-study findings and limits: Samples were collected at differing times from sustained-remission and progressing patients.

Depth targeted 1 in 200,000 to 1 in 1 million T cells, averaging about 9.2x coverage per clonotype. Measured with immunoSEQ multiplex PCR; TCRdb has only the in-frame clones, and not every one. This table has tens of thousands of clones, roughly three quarters appearing once. This CDR3 has 16 residues. The junction had 10 bases not matched to a gene; V was cut back by 3 bases and J by 12 bases. Germline V gene lookup returns CDR1 SGHAT and CDR2 FQNNGV. This clone occurred many times. Antigen specificity is unknown. The source material was PBMCs, sampled after 24 months of ibrutinib treatment. The origin of this receptor is a human donor with chronic lymphocytic leukemia. V is TRBV11-2 and J is TRBJ1-6; TRBD1 aligns across 11 bases. CDR3 sequence: CASSLYTGTGGGPLHF. The CDR3 DNA follows: TGTGCCAGCAGCTTGTACACCGGGACAGGGGGTGGACCCCTCCACTTT. Full variable domain (remainder filled in from reference TRBV11-2 and TRBJ1-6): EAGVAQSPRYKIIEKRQSVAFWCNPISGHATLYWYQQILGQGPKLLIQFQNNGVVDDSQLPKDRFSAERLKGVDSTLKIQPAKLEDSAVYLCASSLYTGTGGGPLHFGNGTRLTVT.